The 6 T cell receptor beta chains listed next were all sequenced from one sample in a study of shared clonotypes between healthy human individuals. Produced via immunoSEQ multiplex PCR; TCRdb's table is partial and in-frame only. The sample consists of roughly 300,000 clones, roughly 80% of them appearing once. Sequencing was carried out using memory CD4+ T cells sorted from blood. Subset reported: CD45RA-negative fraction. These receptors were taken from a man in his thirties or forties in good health.

The genes are TRBV30 and TRBJ2-7; D unclear. CDR3 length: 12 amino acids. Germline lookup yields CDR1 GTSNPN and CDR2 SVGIG (reference sequence). The V end was cut by 0 bases, the J end by 4 bases, with 7 bases between. The CDR3 region has the DNA TGTGCCTGGAGTGTAGTAGGGTACGAGCAGTACTTC. It specifies CAWSVVGYEQYF.

The chain is built from TRBV7-2 and TRBJ2-4; possibly TRBD2 for D (6 bases). The V end was cut by 4 bases, the J end by 12 bases, with 22 bases between. This CDR3 has 15 residues. Germline CDR1 and CDR2: SGHTA and FQGNSA. The CDR3, as DNA: TGTGCCAGCAGCTCCGATTCCGTAATAGCGGCGAGTCAGTACTTC. This sequence encodes CASSSDSVIAASQYF.

This clone was recorded at least ten times. The rearrangement uses TRBV6-6 and TRBJ2-2; D may match TRBD1 or TRBD2 (5 bases each). CDR3 length: 15 residues. V was cut by 0 bases and J by 6 bases, with 11 bases left in between. The germline gives CDR1 MNHNY, CDR2 SVGAGI (reference sequence). The CDR3 DNA reads TGTGCCAGCAGTTACTCGCGACGAGGGGCCGGGGAGCTGTTTTTT. This sequence encodes CASSYSRRGAGELFF.

J is TRBJ1-4 and V is TRBV5-1, with 7 bases identical to TRBD1. Looked up from germline, CDR1 is SGHRS and CDR2 is YFSETQ. V shed 0 bases and J 4 bases; nucleotides not matched to a gene: 0. This CDR3 region has 14 residues. The CDR3 loop is CASSLGQGNEKLFF. In DNA, the CDR3 is TGCGCCAGCAGCTTGGGACAGGGTAATGAAAAACTGTTTTTT.

This clone was detected only once. The chain has TRBV5-8 and TRBJ2-7; D not resolved. This CDR3 spans 12 amino acids. Looked up from germline, CDR1 is SGHTS and CDR2 is YDEGEE. V lost 4 bases and J 6 bases, leaving 11 bases between the germline ends. CDR3 in amino acids: CASSHLVGEQYF. The CDR3 DNA follows: TGTGCCAGCAGCCATCTTGTAGGCGAGCAGTACTTC.

The chain combines TRBV4-3 with TRBJ1-1; D is undetermined. V was pared by 0 bases and J by 4 bases, with 12 bases between. The CDR3 spans 15 residues. The germline gives CDR1 LGHNA, CDR2 YSLEER. CDR3 residues: CASSQDLPPGTEAFF. As DNA, the CDR3 is TGCGCCAGCAGCCAAGATCTCCCGCCGGGCACTGAAGCTTTCTTT.